The clone carrying this TCR beta chain was seen many times. What it recognizes is unknown. Unmatched junction bases numbered 14, after V lost 4 bases and J lost 5 bases. The CDR3 is 16 residues long. Germline-derived CDR1 and CDR2 are SGHAT and FQNNGV. The data originate from a study of T cells in Graves' hyperthyroidism and ophthalmopathy. Study findings and constraints: In simple terms, a model built on 13 V-J features told ophthalmopathy apart from stable hyperthyroidism.

Uncontrolled infections, other autoimmune diseases, pregnancy or lactation led to exclusion of patients. Diagnosis relied on clinical symptoms, serum thyroxine and TRAb, thyroid ultrasound and orbital computed tomography. Template material for amplifying TCR beta CDR3 regions consisted of RNA transcripts. First-round RT-PCR of the TCR CDR3 relied on the HTBI primer set. Each CDR3 protein is one row after TCRdb ran MiXCR on the multiplex PCR reads. The sample gives around 610,000 distinct CDR3 sequences, over 12% of which show up once; around 4.1% is in the top ten. The source material was blood. This TCR was sampled from a woman between 40 and 55 years old with Graves' ophthalmopathy. The chain links TRBV11-2 to TRBJ2-7, with 7 bases that match TRBD2. The CDR3 nucleotides read TGTGCCAGCAGCTCACTCGGGACTACCTTGGGGGACGAGCAGTACTTC. Its translation: CASSSLGTTLGDEQYF.